The rows below give T cell receptor beta chains drawn from one sample of a study of CD8 T cells in Susac syndrome. MiXCR, applied by TCRdb to the immunoSEQ multiplex PCR reads, yields one record per CDR3 protein. The sample has under 55,000 distinct CDR3 sequences, 93% seen once. The sample comprised CD8+ T cells from PBMCs. These receptors originate from a human donor with multiple sclerosis. Each CDR3 is given with its conserved first and last residue. Fields, in order: V gene, clone size, D gene, J gene, CDR3 length, CDR3 DNA, CDR3 protein. D genes are given only for firm matches. Size is omitted from some rows. Given values are once, few, many or a class for expanded clones.

TRBV4-2	.	.	TRBJ2-7	14	TGTGCCAGCAGCCAGGAAGACAGGACCTACGAGCAGTACTTC	CASSQEDRTYEQYF
TRBV27	.	TRBD2	TRBJ2-3	15	TGTGCCAGCAGTCCCTCAAGCGGGGGCACGGATACGCAGTATTTT	CASSPSSGGTDTQYF
TRBV5-1	.	.	TRBJ2-7	14	TGCGCCAGCAGCTTGGAGGCCGTCTCCTACGAGCAGTACTTC	CASSLEAVSYEQYF
TRBV5-1	.	.	TRBJ2-3	16	TGCTTTCCCAGCTTGGAATTGGGGACCGGTGGAGATACGCAGTATTTT	CFPSLELGTGGDTQYF
TRBV27	.	TRBD1	TRBJ2-1	15	TGTGCCAGCAGCCCCGGGACAGTTTCCTACAATGAGCAGTTCTTC	CASSPGTVSYNEQFF
TRBV7-8	.	TRBD2	TRBJ2-3	17	TGTGCCAGCAGCTTACTTACTAGCGGGGCGGAAACAGATACGCAGTATTTT	CASSLLTSGAETDTQYF
TRBV9	.	.	TRBJ1-5	14	TGTGCCAGCAGCACCCACTCGGGGGGCCAGCCCCAGCATTTT	CASSTHSGGQPQHF
TRBV19	.	.	TRBJ2-7	13	TGTGCCAGTAGTTTTGGGCCGGACTACGAGCAGTACTTC	CASSFGPDYEQYF
TRBV13	few	.	TRBJ2-7	11	TGTGCCAGCAGCGCCTCCTACGAGCAGTACTTC	CASSASYEQYF
TRBV6-4	.	TRBD2	TRBJ2-3	15	TGTGCCAGCAGTGACTCTAGCGGGGGGGCAGATACGCAGTATTTT	CASSDSSGGADTQYF
TRBV23-1	.	.	TRBJ1-6	14	TGCGCCAGCCCGGCCGTCGGAAAATATTCACCCCTCCACTTT	CASPAVGKYSPLHF
TRBV24-1	.	.	TRBJ2-5	13	TGTGCCACCAGTTCTTTGCAGTCAGAGACCCAGTACTTC	CATSSLQSETQYF
TRBV7-9	.	.	TRBJ1-4	14	TGTGCCAGCAGCTCACAGGGAATTAATGAAAAACTGTTTTTT	CASSSQGINEKLFF
TRBV13	.	TRBD2	TRBJ2-1	15	TGTGCCAGCAGCCGCGACGGGGGGGTCCACAATGAGCAGTTCTTC	CASSRDGGVHNEQFF
TRBV5-6	.	TRBD1	TRBJ1-2	15	TGTGCCAGCAGCTTCGGGACAGGGCACGGTCAGGGCTACACCTTC	CASSFGTGHGQGYTF
TRBV7-9	.	.	TRBJ2-1	16	TGTGCCAGCAGCTTTAGTGGGGGGCACCACTACAATGAGCAGTTCTTC	CASSFSGGHHYNEQFF
TRBV12-3/TRBV12-4	once	.	TRBJ1-1	14	TGTGCCAGCAGACAGGGATCTTGGAACACTGAAGCTTTCTTT	CASRQGSWNTEAFF
TRBV29-1	.	.	TRBJ1-5	12	TGCAGGGAAGGGACACCAGATCAGCCCCAGCATTTT	CREGTPDQPQHF
TRBV2	.	.	TRBJ1-3	15	TGTGCCAGCAGAGCTACAGGGAGCTCTGAAAACACCATATATTTT	CASRATGSSENTIYF
TRBV6-4	.	TRBD2	TRBJ2-2	15	TGTGCCAGCAGTGGACTAGCGGGGTCCACCGGGGAGCTGTTTTTT	CASSGLAGSTGELFF
TRBV7-6	.	.	TRBJ2-1	15	TGTGCCAGCAGCTTAGAAACAGGGTCCTACAATGAGCAGTTCTTC	CASSLETGSYNEQFF
TRBV7-3	.	TRBD2	TRBJ2-3	17	TGTGCCAGCAGCACCCCCGGGACTAGCGAATTTGGTGATACGCAGTATTTT	CASSTPGTSEFGDTQYF
TRBV7-9	.	.	TRBJ2-5	13	TGTGCCAGCAGCTTTGACCGGGAAGAGACCCAGTACTTC	CASSFDREETQYF
TRBV4-3	.	.	TRBJ2-7	15	TGCGCCAGCAGCCAAGTAGCGGACCCAGCCTACGAGCAGTACTTC	CASSQVADPAYEQYF
TRBV5-6	.	TRBD1	TRBJ2-7	18	TGTGCCAGCAGCCCCCCCGTGGCTCTCGGGACAGGGGCCTACGAGCAGTACTTC	CASSPPVALGTGAYEQYF
TRBV2	.	.	TRBJ2-7	13	TGTGCCACGATACGAGGGAAGTCCTACGAGCAGTACTTC	CATIRGKSYEQYF
TRBV27	.	.	TRBJ1-1	13	TGTGCCAGCACGACACTAGGGAACACTGAAGCTTTCTTT	CASTTLGNTEAFF
TRBV7-3	.	TRBD2	TRBJ2-1	15	TGTGCCAGCAGCCGGGGACTAGCGGACTACAATGAGCAGTTCTTC	CASSRGLADYNEQFF
TRBV5-1	.	TRBD1	TRBJ2-7	15	TGCGCCAGCAGGAAGGACAGGGGAAGTCACTACGAGCAGTACTTC	CASRKDRGSHYEQYF
TRBV9	few	.	TRBJ2-3	16	TGTGCCAGCAGCGTCGACTCAGGGGAAGGGAAAGATACGCAGTATTTT	CASSVDSGEGKDTQYF
TRBV15	.	.	TRBJ1-1	14	TGTGCCACCAGCAGATACAGGGCGAACACTGAAGCTTTCTTT	CATSRYRANTEAFF
TRBV4-2	once	TRBD2	TRBJ2-5	16	TGTGCCAGCAGCCAAGGAGAGCGGGGGGTCGGGGAGACCCAGTACTTC	CASSQGERGVGETQYF
TRBV9	.	.	TRBJ2-5	14	TGTGCCAGCAGCGCCGACTGGAACCAAGAGACCCAGTACTTC	CASSADWNQETQYF
TRBV4-3	.	.	TRBJ1-1	13	TGCGCCAGCAGCCAAGAGAAAGAGACTGAAGCTTTCTTT	CASSQEKETEAFF
TRBV27	.	.	TRBJ1-1	15	TGTGCCAGCAGTTTATCGCCCACGGTCAACACTGAAGCTTTCTTT	CASSLSPTVNTEAFF
TRBV6-5	.	.	TRBJ1-2	13	TGTGCCAGCAGTTACAGGTTTAACTATGGCTACACCTTC	CASSYRFNYGYTF
TRBV19	.	TRBD2	TRBJ2-1	15	TGTGCCAGTATATCCCTAGTCGGGGGGGCCGGTGAGCAGTTCTTC	CASISLVGGAGEQFF
TRBV5-1	.	TRBD1	TRBJ2-3	16	TGCGCCAGCAGCAAGACAGGGGTCACGTTCACAGATACGCAGTATTTT	CASSKTGVTFTDTQYF
TRBV28	once	TRBD1	TRBJ1-5	14	TGTGCCAGCAGGGGACAGGGTATCAATCAGCCCCAGCATTTT	CASRGQGINQPQHF
TRBV20-1	.	TRBD2	TRBJ2-5	15	TGCAGTGCCAAACTCGGCGCGGGGGAAGTAGAGACCCAGTACTTC	CSAKLGAGEVETQYF
TRBV6-2/TRBV6-3	.	TRBD2	TRBJ2-1	14	TGTGCCAGCAGTTCTAGCGGGGGATACAATGAGCAGTTCTTC	CASSSSGGYNEQFF
TRBV28	.	TRBD1	TRBJ2-7	14	TGTGCCATCTCCGGGACAGGGATCGTTGACGAGCAGTACTTC	CAISGTGIVDEQYF
TRBV28	.	TRBD2	TRBJ2-7	17	TGTGCCAGCAGCTACCTGTCCGGGACTAGCGGGTCCTACGAGCAGTACTTC	CASSYLSGTSGSYEQYF
TRBV6-2/TRBV6-3	.	TRBD1	TRBJ1-2	13	TGTGCCAGCAGTCTCGGGACAGGGAATGGCTACACCTTC	CASSLGTGNGYTF
TRBV12-5	.	.	TRBJ2-3	11	TGTGCTAGTGGTTTTGGAGATACGCAGTATTTT	CASGFGDTQYF
TRBV27	.	TRBD2	TRBJ2-1	18	TGTGCCAGCAGTTTATCCAGCGGGGGGGCCGGGTCCTACAATGAGCAGTTCTTC	CASSLSSGGAGSYNEQFF
TRBV13	.	TRBD1	TRBJ1-2	13	TGTGCCAGCGGCCACAGGGGGCGGAATGGCTACACCTTC	CASGHRGRNGYTF
TRBV7-6	.	.	TRBJ2-7	16	TGTGCCAGCAGCTTAGAGAGGTCAGGGGGGTCCTACGAGCAGTACTTC	CASSLERSGGSYEQYF
TRBV7-9	few	.	TRBJ2-1	15	TGTGCCAGCAGCTTTTTGGCGGGGTCCTACAATGAGCAGTTCTTC	CASSFLAGSYNEQFF
TRBV2	.	.	TRBJ2-7	15	TGTGCCAGCAGTGAATGGGAGGACAGTGGGGACGAGCAGTACTTC	CASSEWEDSGDEQYF
TRBV7-2	.	.	TRBJ2-7	16	TGTGCCAGCAGCTTCCGCGGGAACGATCTACCCTACGAGCAGTACTTC	CASSFRGNDLPYEQYF